Listed below are T cell receptor beta chains from one sample, sequenced in a study of metastatic and nonmetastatic thyroid tumors. TCRdb called clones again from the PCR reads with MiXCR. The repertoire includes roughly 9,500 clones, 29% of them detected once, and 21% sits in the top ten. The sample comprised tumor tissue. The receptors derive from a female donor with papillary thyroid cancer or a benign thyroid nodule (not recorded which). Some clones in this sample may be carry-over from other donors' samples. Both conserved end residues are part of each CDR3. Each record gives: clone size, V gene, D gene, J gene, CDR3 DNA, CDR3 protein. A D gene is named only where the DNA matches it firmly. Size is omitted from some rows. Given values are once, few, many or a class for expanded clones.

few	TRBV6-1	.	TRBJ1-6	TGTGCCAGCGGTGTGGAGACGGTCGTGAGTTCACCCCTCCACTTT	CASGVETVVSSPLHF
.	TRBV28	.	TRBJ1-6	TGTGCCATTTCTCGGAGGGGACCTGCTCCGTTAAATTCACCCCTCCACTTT	CAISRRGPAPLNSPLHF
.	TRBV28	.	TRBJ2-2	TGTGCCAGCAGGCAGGAGGCCGGTGAGCTGTTTTTT	CASRQEAGELFF
medium-sized	TRBV5-1	TRBD1	TRBJ1-1	TGCGCCAGCAGGCAGGGGGCAGGGAACACTGAAGCTTTCTTT	CASRQGAGNTEAFF
many	TRBV2	TRBD1	TRBJ1-4	TGTGCCAGCAGACCAAACAGGGGCACCACTAATGAAAAACTGTTTTTT	CASRPNRGTTNEKLFF
many	TRBV20-1	.	TRBJ2-3	TGCAGTGCTAGGTATACGGTCAGCACAGATACGCAGTATTTT	CSARYTVSTDTQYF
few	TRBV28	.	TRBJ2-7	TGTGCCAGCAGTCGAAGCTTGACGTCCTCCTACGAGCAGTACTTC	CASSRSLTSSYEQYF
many	TRBV9	TRBD1	TRBJ2-3	TGTGCCAGCAGCGTAGAGGGGGACAGCAGCACAGATACGCAGTATTTT	CASSVEGDSSTDTQYF
.	TRBV6-2/TRBV6-3	.	TRBJ1-1	TGTGCCAGCAGTTACGGTCACCTGAGCACTGAAGCTTTCTTT	CASSYGHLSTEAFF
medium-sized	TRBV28	.	TRBJ2-7	TGTGCCAGCAGTTTTCGGGGCCAGGCCTTCCTCTACGAGCAGTACTTC	CASSFRGQAFLYEQYF
few	TRBV10-3	TRBD2	TRBJ2-7	TGTGCCATCAGTATTACTAGCGGGTCGTTCTACGAGCAGTACTTC	CAISITSGSFYEQYF
few	TRBV6-1	.	TRBJ2-7	TGTGCCAGCAGTGCCGGGAGTTCCTACGAGCAGTACTTC	CASSAGSSYEQYF
.	TRBV6-2/TRBV6-3	.	TRBJ2-6	TGTGCCAGCAGTTACGAGTACTCTGGGGCCAACGTCCTGACTTTC	CASSYEYSGANVLTF
many	TRBV9	.	TRBJ1-1	TGTGCCAGCAGCGTAGATCCGGGGAACCCCTTACCAGCTTTCTTT	CASSVDPGNPLPAFF
many	TRBV19	TRBD2	TRBJ2-1	TGTGCCAGTAGTTTCGGACTAGCGGAGTACAATGAGCAGTTCTTC	CASSFGLAEYNEQFF
medium-sized	TRBV7-2	.	TRBJ1-1	TGTGCCAGCAGCCCTACTGGAAAAGCTTTCTTT	CASSPTGKAFF
medium-sized	TRBV20-1	TRBD1	TRBJ2-1	TGCAGTGCTAGAGGCCGGGACAGGGGGCCCGTGGCGGGGAATGAGCAGTTCTTC	CSARGRDRGPVAGNEQFF
many	TRBV12-5	.	TRBJ2-3	TGTGCTAGTGGTTTGGTGAACCAGCGAGATACGCAGTATTTT	CASGLVNQRDTQYF
medium-sized	TRBV5-1	TRBD2	TRBJ2-1	TGCGCCAGCAGCTTGCGAAGGGAGGGTGGGGCAGATGAGCAGTTCTTC	CASSLRREGGADEQFF
many	TRBV9	.	TRBJ2-5	TGTGCCAGCAGCTCCCGACCAAATGGCATCGAGACCCAGTACTTC	CASSSRPNGIETQYF
.	TRBV7-9	TRBD1	TRBJ2-5	TGTGCCAGCAGCAACCGGGACAGGGGTGTTTTCGAGACCCAGTACTTC	CASSNRDRGVFETQYF
.	TRBV11-2	TRBD1	TRBJ1-2	TGTGCCAGCAGCTACCGACAGGGGCAAGTCCGACCGGGCTACACCTTC	CASSYRQGQVRPGYTF
many	TRBV29-1	TRBD1	TRBJ2-3	TGCAGCGTTGAAACTCAATCGGGCAGACAGGGGCCAGATACGCAGTATTTT	CSVETQSGRQGPDTQYF
.	TRBV12-3/TRBV12-4	.	TRBJ1-2	TGTGCCAGCAGTTTTCATTATTGCTACACCTTC	CASSFHYCYTF
medium-sized	TRBV11-2	.	TRBJ2-7	TGTGCCAGCAGCTTAGCGGGAGAAGGCTACGAGCAGTACTTC	CASSLAGEGYEQYF
.	TRBV12-3/TRBV12-4	TRBD2	TRBJ2-7	TGTGCCAGCAGTCCACACAGCGGGAACGAGCAGTACTTC	CASSPHSGNEQYF
.	TRBV27	.	TRBJ1-6	TGTGCCAGCAGCCAATTCACCATCAGGGGATATAATTCACCCCTCCACTTT	CASSQFTIRGYNSPLHF
.	TRBV12-3/TRBV12-4	.	TRBJ1-2	TGTGCCAGCAGTTTATGGGGCGGCCGTCGGAGTGCTAACTATGGCTACACCTTC	CASSLWGGRRSANYGYTF
.	TRBV6-2/TRBV6-3	.	TRBJ1-2	TGTGCCAGCAGCTACGGAGCCTCTGGGCAGGGGATTTGGGGCTACACCTTC	CASSYGASGQGIWGYTF
many	TRBV3-1	.	TRBJ2-4	TGTGCCAGCAGCCAAGATGGCCGAGTCCTTCAGTACTTC	CASSQDGRVLQYF
few	TRBV28	TRBD2	TRBJ2-1	TGTGCCAGCAGTTTATTGACTAGCGGGAGTACCCTCCATGAGCAGTTCTTC	CASSLLTSGSTLHEQFF
once	TRBV24-1	TRBD2	TRBJ2-7	TGTGCCACCAGTGATACAGGGACTAGCGGGATAACTAACGAGCAGTACTTC	CATSDTGTSGITNEQYF
many	TRBV9	TRBD2	TRBJ2-7	TGTGCCAGCAGCGTAGGGTCGGGACTACACTACGAGCAGTACTTC	CASSVGSGLHYEQYF
.	TRBV4-1	.	TRBJ1-2	TGCGCCAGCAGCCAGCTACGAACAGGGTCTAACTATGGCTACACCTTC	CASSQLRTGSNYGYTF
.	TRBV20-1	.	TRBJ2-5	TGCAGTGCTAGAGGAGGTTCGATCCAGTACTTC	CSARGGSIQYF
.	TRBV11-2	.	TRBJ1-2	TGTGCCAGCAGCCGCCTCCGGGGGGGCCTATATGGCTACACCTTC	CASSRLRGGLYGYTF
once	TRBV5-1	.	TRBJ2-7	TGCGCCAGCAGGCTGGCGGGCTCCTACGAGCAGTACTTC	CASRLAGSYEQYF
few	TRBV28	.	TRBJ2-7	TGTGCCAGCAGTTTGGCCTACGAGCAGTACTTC	CASSLAYEQYF
.	TRBV5-4	.	TRBJ2-7	TGTGCCAGCAGCTTGGAAGAGGAGGGGGCAAGGTCCTACGAGCAGTACTTC	CASSLEEEGARSYEQYF
.	TRBV12-5	TRBD1	TRBJ2-2	TGTGCTAGTGGTCCGGACAGGGGAGGCACCGGGGAGCTGTTTTTT	CASGPDRGGTGELFF
few	TRBV6-1	TRBD2	TRBJ2-3	TGTGCCAGCAGTGAAACTTGTCTAGCGGTAGATACGCAGTATTTT	CASSETCLAVDTQYF
once	TRBV6-1	.	TRBJ1-1	TGTGCCAGCAGCCCCCGGAGGGCCCGGGACACTGAAGCTTTCTTT	CASSPRRARDTEAFF
medium-sized	TRBV19	.	TRBJ2-1	TGTGCCAGTAGTAAGACTAGTAGCTACAATGAGCAGTTCTTC	CASSKTSSYNEQFF
once	TRBV7-6	.	TRBJ2-1	TGTGCCAGCAGACAAGAGTCGGGTGATCACAATGAGCAGTTCTTC	CASRQESGDHNEQFF
many	TRBV29-1	.	TRBJ2-1	TGCAGCGTCGCGAACAGGGCCCTCTACAATGAGCAGTTCTTC	CSVANRALYNEQFF
medium-sized	TRBV27	.	TRBJ1-4	TGTGCCAGCAGTTTGATGACAGGACACGAAAAACTGTTTTTT	CASSLMTGHEKLFF
few	TRBV6-2/TRBV6-3	.	TRBJ1-3	TGTGCCAGCAGTTACAGGGGAATGCCTGGAAACACCATATATTTT	CASSYRGMPGNTIYF
.	TRBV28	TRBD1	TRBJ2-1	TGTGCCAGCAGTCCACCGGACAGGGCGTCGACTATAGGGAATGAGCAGTTCTTC	CASSPPDRASTIGNEQFF
.	TRBV20-1	.	TRBJ1-3	TGCAGTGCTCGGACAGAACGGGACACCATATATTTT	CSARTERDTIYF
few	TRBV18	.	TRBJ1-2	TGTGCCAGCTCACCAGAATCAGGGGTCGGCTACACCTTC	CASSPESGVGYTF
many	TRBV15	.	TRBJ2-2	TGTGCCACCAGCGGGTCGTTAGAGCAGTTGGAGGCCGGGGAGCTGTTTTTT	CATSGSLEQLEAGELFF